The clone carrying this T cell receptor (beta chain) was counted between two and nine times. Its specificity is unknown. This sample is drawn from a study of beta chain features in type 1 diabetes. The CDR3 is 15 residues long. V lost 2 bases and J 6 bases, leaving 14 bases between the germline ends. Germline V gene lookup returns CDR1 SGHTA and CDR2 FQGNSA. Expressed TCRB transcripts were sequenced because the entire RNA isolate underwent reverse transcription. Assay used: immunoSEQ multiplex PCR; TCRdb lists only in-frame clones, some missing. The sample has some 700,000 clones, 13% seen once; the top ten hold less than 0.025%. Regarding the study as a whole: The study found moderately but significantly shorter TCRB CDR3s in all four CD4+ subsets of Type 1 diabetes patients. VDJ junctions sequenced from type 1 diabetes patients showed fewer insertions and more deletions.

Sampling consisted of one heparinised blood draw per donor, averaging around 110 mL. The source material was naive CD4+ T cells from blood. This TCR came from a man between 18 and 29 years old with type 1 diabetes. The chain joins TRBV7-2 to TRBJ2-1; possibly TRBD1 or TRBD2 for D (5 bases each). CDR3 sequence (DNA): TGTGCCAGCAGCTTACAGGGCCCCGCGGGCAATGAGCAGTTCTTC. Its protein product is CASSLQGPAGNEQFF.